What follows is one T cell receptor (beta chain) and its context. Its antigen is unknown. The data are from a study of T cells in Graves' hyperthyroidism and ophthalmopathy. Using RNA transcripts as the source, TCR beta CDR3 regions were amplified. Primed by the HTBI set, a first-round RT-PCR was run on the TCR CDR3. TCRdb called the multiplex PCR reads again in MiXCR, with one record for every CDR3 protein. Of 250,000 or so distinct CDR3 sequences listed, roughly 15% are singletons. With 3 bases clipped from V and 4 bases from J, the junction kept 5 bases outside the gene matches. The germline gives CDR1 LNHDA, CDR2 SQIVND (reference sequence). CDR3 length: 16 amino acids. General study points: In the blood, most expanded thyroid clonotypes above 0.001 appeared as well.

PBMCs were derived from 10 ml fresh peripheral blood. The chain uses TRBV19 and TRBJ2-4; 11 nucleotides line up with TRBD1. The sequencing sample was made of blood. This TCR was recovered from a woman in her forties with Graves' hyperthyroidism that later progressed to Graves' ophthalmopathy. In DNA form, the CDR3 reads TGTGCCAGTAGTATCCGGGGGACAGGGGGAAAAAACATTCAGTACTTC. It encodes CASSIRGTGGKNIQYF.